This T cell receptor beta chain is from a study of OX40 agonist ivuxolimab in advanced cancers. With V trimmed by 3 bases and J by 1 base, 4 bases remained unmatched. Germline V lookup: CDR1 SGDLS, CDR2 YYNGEE. There are 15 residues in the CDR3. This table comes from immunoSEQ multiplex PCR, and its TCRdb copy is limited to in-frame clones, with some not included. The data show about 22,000 clones, more than 80% seen once. The chain combines TRBV9 with TRBJ1-5; 7 positions agree with TRBD1. Sequenced material: CD4+ or CD8+ T cells sorted from blood, taken in a trial of the OX40 agonist ivuxolimab. The clonotype originates from an adult with an advanced solid tumor such as melanoma, head and neck, liver or kidney cancer. The chain's CDR3 is CASSAQGRSNQPQHF. CDR3 in DNA: TGTGCCAGCAGCGCACAGGGGAGGAGCAATCAGCCCCAGCATTTT. Full variable domain (outside the CDR3, taken from reference TRBV9 and TRBJ1-5): DSGVTQTPKHLITATGQRVTLRCSPRSGDLSVYWYQQSLDQGLQFLIQYYNGEERAKGNILERFSAQQFPDLHSELNLSSLELGDSALYFCASSAQGRSNQPQHFGDGTRLSIL.